This TCR beta chain was sequenced during a study of cytomegalovirus exposure and HLA in healthy donors. V shed 1 base and J shed 6 bases, with 22 bases lying between them. In germline, CDR1 is MGHRA, CDR2 YSYEKL. The CDR3 contains 17 residues. Sequencing was performed with immunoSEQ multiplex PCR; in TCRdb, only in-frame clones are kept and a portion is missing. The table lists some 50,000 clones, over 90% of them singletons. The J gene is TRBJ2-7, the V gene TRBV4-1; weak D call: TRBD1 (5 bases). Input material: PBMCs. The source of this sequence is a woman between 18 and 29 years old in good health and CMV-seronegative. CDR3 sequence: CASSQVVSSREAGEQYF. Written as DNA, the CDR3 is TGCGCCAGCAGCCAAGTTGTTTCGTCCAGGGAAGCTGGCGAGCAGTACTTC.